These 9 T cell receptor beta chains originate from one sample sequenced in a study of glioma-infiltrating T cells. The iRepertoire nested amplicon-rescue multiplex PCR amplified TCR alpha and beta CDR3s from RNA. One entry per CDR3 protein results from TCRdb running MiXCR on the multiplex PCR reads. Of 100,000 to 150,000 distinct CDR3 sequences detected, around 23% appear once; the ten largest clones hold under 35%. The sequenced sample was glioma tissue, nonneoplastic brain tissue, or PBMCs (not recorded which). Every receptor here comes from a human donor with low-grade glioma or glioblastoma, undergoing nonglioma brain surgery, or in good health (not recorded which).

This clonotype was detected ten times or more. This sequence joins TRBV20-1 and TRBJ1-1, with D uncertain. V was shortened by 3 bases and J by 0 bases, with 8 bases between the two germline ends. The germline V gene has CDR1 DFQATT and CDR2 SNEGSKA (reference sequence). The CDR3 loop spans 13 amino acids. The CDR3 sequence is CSASHGLNTEAFF. DNA for the CDR3: TGCAGTGCTAGTCACGGGTTGAACACTGAAGCTTTCTTT.

This clonotype appeared a few times. The genes are TRBV5-1 and TRBJ2-5; D is ambiguous. CDR3 length: 14 residues. The V gene's germline CDR1 is SGHRS and CDR2 YFSETQ. V was trimmed by 7 bases and J by 3 bases, leaving 16 bases between them. CDR3 amino acids: CASGKGNSEETQYF. The CDR3 region has the DNA TGCGCCAGCGGGAAAGGGAACTCCGAAGAGACCCAGTACTTC.

The J gene is TRBJ1-2, the V gene TRBV9; 12 nucleotides align to TRBD1. Germline values: CDR1 SGDLS, CDR2 YYNGEE. The CDR3 is made up of 16 amino acids. J lost 7 bases, V lost 3 bases, and 10 bases had no gene match. CDR3 protein: CASSAVPGQGASGYTF. DNA for the CDR3: TGTGCCAGCAGCGCAGTCCCGGGACAGGGGGCCTCTGGCTACACCTTC.

The rearrangement joins TRBV7-2 to TRBJ1-1, with 9 positions matching TRBD1. V trimming: 1 base; J trimming: 3 bases; junction bases outside the gene matches: 6. Germline V gene lookup returns CDR1 SGHTA and CDR2 FQGNSA. This CDR3 is built from 16 residues. CDR3 bases: TGTGCCAGCAGCTTAGTTGGACAGGGGTCGCACACTGAAGCTTTCTTT. Translated, it gives CASSLVGQGSHTEAFF.

As to this clonotype: Given a much more abundant clone one base away, this may be a read error. This rearrangement joins TRBV7-2 to TRBJ2-1; D remains ambiguous. The CDR3 is made up of 15 amino acids. CDR1 SGHTA and CDR2 FQGNSA come from the germline V gene. The CDR3 DNA sequence: TGTGCCAGCATCCCAGCCCCGCCGTCCTGCAATGAGCAGTTCTTC. The encoded protein is CASIPAPPSCNEQFF. The full variable domain, its missing parts supplied by reference TRBV7-2 and TRBJ2-1, is GAGVSQSPSNKVTEKGKDVELRCDPISGHTALYWYRQSLGQGLEFLIYFQGNSAPDKSGLPSDRFSAERTGGSVSTLTIQRTQQEDSAVYLCASIPAPPSCNEQFFGPGTRLTVL.

This clonotype has a handful of counts. The V and J genes are TRBV19 and TRBJ2-1; D might be TRBD2 (5 bases). The CDR3 contains 16 residues. Per germline, CDR1 LNHDA and CDR2 SQIVND (reference sequence). V was pared by 4 bases and J by 3 bases, with 16 bases between. DNA of the CDR3: TGTGCCAGTAGTACAACTAGGGTACCCCTCTACAATGAGCAGTTCTTC. This gives the protein CASSTTRVPLYNEQFF.

This clonotype occurred many times. This chain uses TRBV7-2 with TRBJ1-5; the D is unclear. This CDR3 has 14 residues. In germline, CDR1 is SGHTA, CDR2 FQGNSA. Trimming left V 5 bases short and J 3 bases short, with 11 bases between. The CDR3 loop is CASSRRDTNQPQHF. As DNA, the CDR3 is TGTGCCAGCAGCCGACGTGACACCAATCAGCCCCAGCATTTT.

The chain combines TRBV14 with TRBJ1-2; D is ambiguous. Trimming removed 4 bases from V and 2 bases from J, with 14 bases in between. The germline CDR1 and CDR2 sequences are SGHDN and FVKESK. The CDR3 spans 15 residues. CDR3 nucleotide sequence: TGTGCCAGCAGCCTCCCCGGTCACTCAAACTATGGCTACACCTTC. It is translated as CASSLPGHSNYGYTF.

A few counts support this clonotype. This sequence joins TRBV24-1 and TRBJ1-1; TRBD1 matches 7 bases. The germline gives CDR1 KGHDR, CDR2 SFDVKD. The J segment lost 12 bases and the V segment lost 6 bases, leaving 6 bases of the junction unmatched. CDR3 size: 11 residues. For the CDR3, the DNA is TGTGCCACCAGTCAACAGGGGAAGACTTTCTTT. Its protein is CATSQQGKTFF.